This T cell receptor (beta chain) comes out of a study of blood T cell repertoires in COVID-19. At the level of the study: The cDNA or gDNA used as material had been derived from T cells, B-cell-depleted T cells, or PBMCs.

In the source study's methods: Cell counts per sample came from amplifying reference gene primers. Only in-frame clones appear in the TCRdb table, and some are missing; sequencing was by immunoSEQ multiplex PCR. That table gives V, J and clone size, and the DNA gave D and trimming. The sample lists about 310,000 clones, 70% to 90% occurring once. Germline V gene data show CDR1 as SQVTM and CDR2 as ANQGSEA. V dropped 8 bases and J dropped 3; count of bases not matched to a gene: 9. The CDR3 loop spans 13 amino acids. Input material: peripheral blood. This clonotype originated in an older man with acute or convalescent COVID-19. The chain joins TRBV29-1 to TRBJ1-1; TRBD1 aligns across 7 bases. The CDR3 spells CSTRDSMDTEAFF. The CDR3 region has the DNA TGCAGCACGCGGGACAGCATGGACACTGAAGCTTTCTTT.